The 21 T cell receptor beta chains below come from one sample, sequenced in a study of blood T cells in healthy people across ages. Sample-barcoded 5' priming and a J-beta primer mix drove a second PCR of about 6 to 12 cycles. TCRdb passed the 5' RACE reads through MiXCR, listing each CDR3 protein once. The sample lists about 760,000 distinct CDR3 sequences; just over 55% were seen once. Sample: blood. These receptors were taken from a man in his forties in good health.

The chain combines TRBV20-1 with TRBJ2-1; TRBD2 matches 12 bases. CDR1 and CDR2 (germline): DFQATT, SNEGSKA (reference sequence). V was clipped by 5 bases and J by 1 base; unmatched bases: 12. The length of the CDR3 is 18 residues. The CDR3 DNA reads TGCAGTGCTCCCAACGGCAGGCTAGCGGGGGGGTCCTACAATGAGCAGTTCTTC. Translated: CSAPNGRLAGGSYNEQFF.

The chain joins TRBV27 to TRBJ2-1; D gene uncertain. The ends were cut back, 5 bases at V and 5 bases at J, with 10 bases in the middle. The CDR3 loop spans 13 amino acids. CDR1 and CDR2 (germline): MNHEY, SMNVEV (reference sequence). The CDR3, as DNA: TGTGCCAGCAGTATCGCGGCGGACAATGAGCAGTTCTTC. It specifies CASSIAADNEQFF.

V gene TRBV9 combines with J gene TRBJ2-7; a weak D match, TRBD1 (5 bases). This CDR3 contains 13 residues. V dropped 0 bases and J dropped 3 bases, with 7 bases sitting between them. CDR1 is SGDLS, CDR2 YYNGEE, per germline. CDR3 nucleotides: TGTGCCAGCAGCGTAGGACAGAGCTACGAGCAGTACTTC. It encodes CASSVGQSYEQYF. Using reference TRBV9 and TRBJ2-7 for the parts outside the CDR3, the full variable domain is DSGVTQTPKHLITATGQRVTLRCSPRSGDLSVYWYQQSLDQGLQFLIQYYNGEERAKGNILERFSAQQFPDLHSELNLSSLELGDSALYFCASSVGQSYEQYFGPGTRLTVT.

The J gene is TRBJ2-7, the V gene TRBV27; 11 bases align to TRBD2. The J call may be faulty, since TRBJ2-5 better matches the DNA end. The CDR3 extends over 15 amino acids. In germline, CDR1 is MNHEY, CDR2 SMNVEV (reference sequence). The CDR3, as DNA: TGTGCCAGCAGTTTTTTTACTAGCGGGAGCGAGACCCAGTACTTC. Amino acid sequence: CASSFFTSGSETQYF.

J is TRBJ2-1 and V is TRBV5-1; D might be TRBD1 (6 bases). V lost 0 bases and J lost 6, with 13 bases in between. This CDR3 is built from 15 residues. Germline assignment: CDR1 SGHRS and CDR2 YFSETQ. Here the CDR3 DNA reads TGCGCCAGCAGCTTGGGTGGGACATCGTTCAATGAGCAGTTCTTC. Its translation: CASSLGGTSFNEQFF. Looking up the rest from reference TRBV5-1 and TRBJ2-1 gives the full variable domain: KAGVTQTPRYLIKTRGQQVTLSCSPISGHRSVSWYQQTPGQGLQFLFEYFSETQRNKGNFPGRFSGRQFSNSRSEMNVSTLELGDSALYLCASSLGGTSFNEQFFGPGTRLTVL.

The chain employs TRBV4-1 and TRBJ1-1; weak D call: TRBD1 (5 bases). V dropped 1 base and J dropped 0 bases, with 9 bases sitting between them. Per germline, CDR1 MGHRA and CDR2 YSYEKL. The CDR3 is 15 residues long. CDR3 in DNA: TGCGCCAGCAGCCAAGCGGGACGGATGAACACTGAAGCTTTCTTT. Translation gives CASSQAGRMNTEAFF.

V is TRBV11-3 and J is TRBJ2-7; 8 bases align to TRBD1. The DNA matches TRBJ2-5 better at its end, which makes the J call doubtful. The CDR3 length is 16 residues. Looked up from germline, CDR1 is SGHNT and CDR2 is YENEEA. CDR3 residues: CASSLDAGQGEETQYF. As DNA, the CDR3 is TGTGCCAGCAGCTTAGATGCCGGACAGGGAGAAGAGACCCAGTACTTC.

The chain is built from TRBV7-2 and TRBJ2-1; TRBD2 matches 7 bases. Germline CDR1 is SGHTA and CDR2 is FQGNSA. This CDR3 comprises 15 residues. V gave up 3 bases and J gave up 0 bases; unmatched junction bases: 2. The CDR3 is CASSFGGSSYNEQFF. The DNA for the CDR3 is TGTGCCAGCAGCTTCGGCGGGAGCTCCTACAATGAGCAGTTCTTC.

The chain joins TRBV27 to TRBJ2-1; unclear D gene. CDR1 is MNHEY and CDR2 is SMNVEV in the germline V gene (reference sequence). This CDR3 is built from 14 residues. The V end lost 5 bases, the J end lost 7 bases, and 15 bases lay between the germline ends. CDR3 protein: CASSPATARNEQFF. The CDR3 DNA is TGTGCCAGCAGTCCGGCGACCGCCCGTAATGAGCAGTTCTTC.

This clonotype came up a few times. This chain joins TRBV4-3 and TRBJ2-1; 13 nucleotides line up with TRBD2. The CDR3 consists of 16 residues. CDR1 LGHNA and CDR2 YSLEER come from the germline V gene. V lost 2 bases, J lost 9 bases, and 7 bases stayed unmatched. The CDR3 coding sequence is TGCGCCAGCAGCCAAACTACTAGCGGGAGGGCCCCTGAGCAGTTCTTC. Amino acids: CASSQTTSGRAPEQFF.

CDR3 sequence (DNA): TGTGCCAGCAGCCTTATGGGGGACTATGGCTACACCTTC. Protein product: CASSLMGDYGYTF. This chain uses TRBV25-1 with TRBJ1-2; tentatively, D is TRBD1 (5 bases). The V and J ends lost 6 bases and 3 bases respectively, with 11 bases between them. The CDR3 has 13 amino acids. The germline gives CDR1 MGHDK, CDR2 SYGVNS.

This chain joins TRBV20-1 and TRBJ1-1, with D perhaps TRBD1 (6 bases). This CDR3 has 14 residues. V lost 4 bases and J lost 1, with 13 bases in between. Germline V gene lookup returns CDR1 DFQATT and CDR2 SNEGSKA (reference sequence). The CDR3 nucleotides are TGCAGTGCTACTGGACAGAGGAGGAACACTGAAGCTTTCTTT. This sequence encodes CSATGQRRNTEAFF.

The chain couples TRBV7-9 to TRBJ1-2, with D uncertain. The CDR3 totals 12 residues. V lost 10 bases and J lost 3, with 12 bases in between. CDR1 is SEHNR and CDR2 is FQNEAQ in the germline V gene (reference sequence). CDR3 protein: CATEKEDYGYTF. As DNA, the CDR3 is TGTGCCACCGAAAAAGAAGACTATGGCTACACCTTC.

The gene calls are TRBV6-2 or TRBV6-3 and TRBJ2-1; 14 positions agree with TRBD2. The trim removed 2 bases at V and 6 bases at J, leaving 9 bases unmatched. The CDR3 is 18 residues long. The V gene's germline CDR1 is MNHEY and CDR2 SVGEGT. CDR3 amino acids: CASSYLGLAGALFNEQFF. The CDR3 bases are TGTGCCAGCAGTTACCTGGGACTAGCGGGGGCTCTATTCAATGAGCAGTTCTTC.

The V gene is TRBV27, the J gene TRBJ2-5, with 9 bases aligning to TRBD2. Looked up from germline, CDR1 is MNHEY and CDR2 is SMNVEV (reference sequence). V was clipped by 3 bases and J by 5 bases; unmatched bases: 10. This CDR3 is built from 16 residues. CDR3 loop: CASSFIGGRVMETQYF. The CDR3 DNA is TGTGCCAGCAGTTTTATCGGCGGGAGGGTGATGGAGACCCAGTACTTC.

The gene calls are TRBV20-1 and TRBJ2-3; D ambiguous. The CDR3 runs to 13 residues. CDR1 is DFQATT and CDR2 is SNEGSKA in the germline V gene (reference sequence). Trimming stripped 5 bases from V and 0 bases from J, with 9 bases between. CDR3 coding DNA: TGCAGTGCTCGGAAGGAAAGCACAGATACGCAGTATTTT. This sequence encodes CSARKESTDTQYF.

V gene TRBV2 combines with J gene TRBJ2-5, with D perhaps TRBD2 (6 bases). The last part of the DNA fits TRBJ2-7 better; the J call may be wrong. Germline lookup yields CDR1 SNHLY and CDR2 FYNNEI. The CDR3 is 16 amino acids. Here the CDR3 reads CASSEGVGGNADEQYF. Here the CDR3 DNA reads TGTGCCAGCAGTGAAGGGGTCGGAGGGAACGCAGACGAGCAGTACTTC.

The chain recombines TRBV24-1 with TRBJ2-2; D might be TRBD1 or TRBD2, each matching 6 bases. The V end was cut by 7 bases, the J end by 4 bases, with 12 bases between. This CDR3 contains 14 residues. Germline V lookup: CDR1 KGHDR, CDR2 SFDVKD. CDR3 loop: CATSLTGATGELFF. The DNA for the CDR3 is TGTGCCACCAGCTTGACGGGGGCCACCGGGGAGCTGTTTTTT.

In this sample, this clonotype turned up a few times. The J gene is TRBJ1-1, the V gene TRBV5-4; no definite D call. The CDR3 is 13 residues long. Trimming took 2 bases from V and 0 from J, leaving 5 bases between them. Germline V CDR1 and CDR2: SGHNT, YYREEE (reference sequence). The CDR3 bases are TGTGCCAGCAGCTTTCCGTTGAACACTGAAGCTTTCTTT. Protein sequence: CASSFPLNTEAFF. The variable domain in full, completed from reference TRBV5-4 and TRBJ1-1, reads ETGVTQSPTHLIKTRGQQVTLRCSSQSGHNTVSWYQQALGQGPQFIFQYYREEENGRGNFPPRFSGLQFPNYSSELNVNALELDDSALYLCASSFPLNTEAFFGQGTRLTVV.

There are a few counts of this clonotype. This sequence joins TRBV4-1 and TRBJ2-7; D gene uncertain. The V gene's germline CDR1 is MGHRA and CDR2 YSYEKL. The CDR3 totals 14 residues. Deletions cut 3 bases from V and 6 bases from J, with 15 bases between. CDR3 nucleotides: TGCGCCAGCAGCCACGACCTCTGGGGAAGCGAGCAGTACTTC. Amino acids: CASSHDLWGSEQYF.

This chain connects TRBV3-1 to TRBJ1-6; D is possibly TRBD1 (5 bases). The CDR3 covers 14 residues. V gave up 7 bases and J gave up 10 bases, with 17 bases separating them. The germline V gene has CDR1 LGHDT and CDR2 YNNKEL (reference sequence). This CDR3 reads CASTPGTGGSPLHF. CDR3 DNA sequence: TGTGCCAGCACGCCGGGGACTGGGGGGTCACCCCTCCACTTT.